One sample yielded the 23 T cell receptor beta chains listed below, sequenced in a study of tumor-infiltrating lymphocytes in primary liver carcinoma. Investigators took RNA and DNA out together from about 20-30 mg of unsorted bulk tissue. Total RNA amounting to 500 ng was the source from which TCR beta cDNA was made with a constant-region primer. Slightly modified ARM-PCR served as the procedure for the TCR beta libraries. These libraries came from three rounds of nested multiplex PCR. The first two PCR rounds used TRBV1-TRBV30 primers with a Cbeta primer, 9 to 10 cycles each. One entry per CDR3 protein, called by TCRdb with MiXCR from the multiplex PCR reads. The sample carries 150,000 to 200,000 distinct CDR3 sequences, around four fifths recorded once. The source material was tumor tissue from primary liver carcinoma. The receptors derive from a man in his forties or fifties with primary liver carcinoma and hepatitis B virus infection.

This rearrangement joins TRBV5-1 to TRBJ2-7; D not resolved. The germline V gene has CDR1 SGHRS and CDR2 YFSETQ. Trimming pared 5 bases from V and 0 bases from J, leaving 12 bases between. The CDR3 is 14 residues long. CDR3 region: CASSPEWGSYEQYF. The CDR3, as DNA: TGCGCCAGCAGTCCGGAGTGGGGCTCCTACGAGCAGTACTTC.

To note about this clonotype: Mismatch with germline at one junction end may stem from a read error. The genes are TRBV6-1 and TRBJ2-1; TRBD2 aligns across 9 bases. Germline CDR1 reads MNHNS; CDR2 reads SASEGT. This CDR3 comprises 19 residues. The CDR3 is CASNETSGGLAGIYNEQFF. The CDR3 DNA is TGTGCCAGCAATGAAACCTCAGGGGGGCTAGCGGGAATCTACAATGAGCAGTTCTTC.

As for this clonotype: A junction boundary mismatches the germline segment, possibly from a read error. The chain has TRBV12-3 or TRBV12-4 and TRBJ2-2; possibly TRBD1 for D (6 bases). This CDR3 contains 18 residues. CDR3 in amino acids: CASTLITGTSRITGELFF. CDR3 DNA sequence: TGTGCCAGCACTTTAATCACCGGGACAAGCAGAATCACCGGGGAGCTGTTTTTT.

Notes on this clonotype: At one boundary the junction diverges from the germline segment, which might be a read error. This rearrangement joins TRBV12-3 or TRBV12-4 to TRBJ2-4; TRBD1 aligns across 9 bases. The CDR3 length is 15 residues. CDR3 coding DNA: TGTGTCAGCAGTTTATTACAGGGGGCCAAAAAGATTCAGTACTTC. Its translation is CVSSLLQGAKKIQYF.

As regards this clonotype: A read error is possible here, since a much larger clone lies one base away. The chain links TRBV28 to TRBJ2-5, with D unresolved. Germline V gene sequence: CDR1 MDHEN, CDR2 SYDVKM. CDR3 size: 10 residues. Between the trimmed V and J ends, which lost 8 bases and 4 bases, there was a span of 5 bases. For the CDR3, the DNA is TGTGCCAGCCGAGTAGAGACCCAGTACTTC. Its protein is CASRVETQYF.

The CDR3: CASSRDPGTPGELFF. CDR3 in DNA: TGCGCCAGCAGCCGAGACCCGGGGACTCCCGGGGAGCTGTTTTTT. V is TRBV4-1 and J is TRBJ2-2, with TRBD2 as a possible D gene (6 bases). Germline CDR1 and CDR2: MGHRA and YSYEKL. The CDR3 has 15 amino acids. V lost 4 bases, J lost 6 bases, and 15 bases lay in between.

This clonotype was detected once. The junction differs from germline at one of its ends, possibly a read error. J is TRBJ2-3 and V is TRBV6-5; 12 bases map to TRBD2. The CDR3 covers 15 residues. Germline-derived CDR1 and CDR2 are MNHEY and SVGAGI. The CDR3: CTSNPRLAGADTQYF. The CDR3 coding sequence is TGTACCAGCAACCCAAGACTAGCGGGAGCAGATACGCAGTATTTT.

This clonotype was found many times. CDR3 protein: CASSRTTGFGYGYTF. CDR3 in DNA: TGTGCCAGCAGCCGGACCACAGGGTTCGGCTATGGCTACACCTTC. The V call is TRBV12-3 or TRBV12-4, the J call TRBJ1-2; D possibly corresponds to TRBD1 (6 bases). V lost 6 bases and J 4 bases, leaving 18 bases between the germline ends. This CDR3 spans 15 amino acids.

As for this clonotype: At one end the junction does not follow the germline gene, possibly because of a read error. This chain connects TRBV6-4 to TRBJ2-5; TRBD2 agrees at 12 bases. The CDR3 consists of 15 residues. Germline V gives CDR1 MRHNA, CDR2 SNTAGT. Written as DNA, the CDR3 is TGTACCAGTGACAGGACTAGCGGGACGGAAGAGACCGAGTACTTC. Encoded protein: CTSDRTSGTEETEYF.

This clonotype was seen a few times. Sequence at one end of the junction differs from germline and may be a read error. CDR3 in amino acids: CASSEARGSFSYNEQFF. CDR3 nucleotides: TGTGCCAGTAGTGAAGCGCGAGGTAGCTTCTCGTACAATGAGCAGTTCTTC. The chain combines TRBV6-1 with TRBJ2-1; D gene ambiguous. Germline assignment: CDR1 MNHNS and CDR2 SASEGT. The CDR3 spans 17 residues.

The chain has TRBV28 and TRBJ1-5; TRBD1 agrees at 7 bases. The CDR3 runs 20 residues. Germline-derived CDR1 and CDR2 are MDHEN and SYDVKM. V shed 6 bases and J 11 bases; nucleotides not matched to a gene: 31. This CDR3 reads CASREDRAAHSLSSKWTQHF. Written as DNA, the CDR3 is TGTGCCAGCAGAGAAGACAGGGCCGCCCATAGTCTCTCCTCCAAGTGGACCCAGCATTTT.

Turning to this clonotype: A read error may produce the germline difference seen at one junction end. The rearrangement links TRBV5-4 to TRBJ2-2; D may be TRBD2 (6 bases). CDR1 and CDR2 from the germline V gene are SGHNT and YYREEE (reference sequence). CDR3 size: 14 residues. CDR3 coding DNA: TGTGCCTGCAGCCCTAGTAGGTCGCCCGGGGGGCTGTTTTTT. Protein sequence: CACSPSRSPGGLFF.

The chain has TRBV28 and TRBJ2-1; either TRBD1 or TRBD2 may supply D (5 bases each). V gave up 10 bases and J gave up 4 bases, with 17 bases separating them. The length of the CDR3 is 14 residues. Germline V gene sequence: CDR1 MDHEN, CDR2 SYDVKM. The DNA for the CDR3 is TGTGCCATCGGTTGTGGGGGTTTATACAATGAGCAGTTCTTC. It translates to CAIGCGGLYNEQFF.

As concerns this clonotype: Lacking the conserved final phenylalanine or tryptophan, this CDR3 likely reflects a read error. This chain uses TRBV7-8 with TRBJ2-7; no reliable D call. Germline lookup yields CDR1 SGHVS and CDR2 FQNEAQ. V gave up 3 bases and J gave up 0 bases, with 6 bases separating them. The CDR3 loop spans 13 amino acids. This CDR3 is CASSFTRSYEQYI. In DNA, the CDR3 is TGTGCCAGCAGCTTTACTCGCTCCTACGAGCAGTACATC.

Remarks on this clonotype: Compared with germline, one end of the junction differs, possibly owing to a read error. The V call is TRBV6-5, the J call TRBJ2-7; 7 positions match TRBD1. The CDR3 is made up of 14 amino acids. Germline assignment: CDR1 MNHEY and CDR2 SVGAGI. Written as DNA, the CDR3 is TGTGCCAGAGCTCAATGGGGGACAGCCCACGAGCACTACTTC. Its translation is CARAQWGTAHEHYF.

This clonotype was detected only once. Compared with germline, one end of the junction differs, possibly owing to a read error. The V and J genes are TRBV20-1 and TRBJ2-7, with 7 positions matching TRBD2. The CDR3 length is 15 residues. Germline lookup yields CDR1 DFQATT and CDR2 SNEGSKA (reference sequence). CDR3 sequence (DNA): TGCAGTGCTAGACATAGCGGGCCTAGCTCCTACGAGCAGCACTTC. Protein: CSARHSGPSSYEQHF.

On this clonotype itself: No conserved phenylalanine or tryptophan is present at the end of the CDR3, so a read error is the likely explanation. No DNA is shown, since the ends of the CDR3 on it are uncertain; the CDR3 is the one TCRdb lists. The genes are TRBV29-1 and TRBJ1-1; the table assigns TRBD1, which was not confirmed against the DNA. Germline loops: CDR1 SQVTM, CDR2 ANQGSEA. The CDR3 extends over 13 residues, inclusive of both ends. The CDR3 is CSAPGQLVAETFL.

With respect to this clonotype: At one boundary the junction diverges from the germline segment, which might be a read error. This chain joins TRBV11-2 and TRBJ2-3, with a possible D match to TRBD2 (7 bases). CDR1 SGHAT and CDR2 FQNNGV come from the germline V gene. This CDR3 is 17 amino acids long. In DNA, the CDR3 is TGCGACAGCAGCTTAGATCCCTCGGGGGGCTACACAGATACGCAGTATTTT. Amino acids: CDSSLDPSGGYTDTQYF. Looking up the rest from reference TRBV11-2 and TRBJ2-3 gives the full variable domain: EAGVAQSPRYKIIEKRQSVAFWCNPISGHATLYWYQQILGQGPKLLIQFQNNGVVDDSQLPKDRFSAERLKGVDSTLKIQPAKLEDSAVYLCDSSLDPSGGYTDTQYFGPGTRLTVL.

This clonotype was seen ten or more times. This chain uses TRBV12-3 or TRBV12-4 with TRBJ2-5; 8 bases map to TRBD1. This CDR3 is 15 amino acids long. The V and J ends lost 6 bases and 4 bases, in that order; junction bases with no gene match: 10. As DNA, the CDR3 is TGTGCCAGCAGCCGGCAGGGGGCGGGTCGAGAGACCCAGTACTTC. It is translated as CASSRQGAGRETQYF.

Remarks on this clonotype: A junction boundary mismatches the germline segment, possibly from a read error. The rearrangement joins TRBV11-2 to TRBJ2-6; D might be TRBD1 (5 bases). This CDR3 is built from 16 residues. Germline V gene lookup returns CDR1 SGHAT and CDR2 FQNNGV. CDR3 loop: CAMSLSSGIGANVLTF. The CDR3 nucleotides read TGTGCCATGAGCTTATCGTCAGGGATTGGGGCCAACGTCCTAACTTTC.

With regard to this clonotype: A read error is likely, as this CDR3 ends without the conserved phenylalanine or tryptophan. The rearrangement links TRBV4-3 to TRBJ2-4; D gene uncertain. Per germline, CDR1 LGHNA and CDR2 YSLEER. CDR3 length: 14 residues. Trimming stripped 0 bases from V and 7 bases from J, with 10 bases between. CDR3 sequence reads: CASSQDGLANIQYV. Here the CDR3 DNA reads TGCGCCAGCAGCCAAGACGGCCTGGCGAACATTCAGTACGTC.

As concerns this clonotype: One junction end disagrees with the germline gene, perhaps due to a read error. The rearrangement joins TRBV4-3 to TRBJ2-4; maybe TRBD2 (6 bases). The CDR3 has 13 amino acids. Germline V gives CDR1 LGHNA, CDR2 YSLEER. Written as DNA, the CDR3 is TGCACCAGCAACCAAGAGGAGGGCAGTATTCAGTACTTC. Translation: CTSNQEEGSIQYF.

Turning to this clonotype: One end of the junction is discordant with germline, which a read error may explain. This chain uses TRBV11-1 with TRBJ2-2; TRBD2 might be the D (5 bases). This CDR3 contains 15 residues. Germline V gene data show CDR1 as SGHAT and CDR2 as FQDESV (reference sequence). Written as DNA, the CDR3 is TGTGCCACCAGCTATATAGGACCTTTCTCCGGGGAGCTATTTTTT. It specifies CATSYIGPFSGELFF.